The 27 T cell receptor beta chains given below trace back to one sample, sequenced in a study of cytomegalovirus exposure and HLA in healthy donors. A multiplex PCR was run with 60 Vbeta primers and 13 Jbeta primers. Using immunoSEQ multiplex PCR, the repertoire was profiled, and TCRdb retains in-frame clones only, with some absent. The data show 90,000 to 100,000 clones, with 65% to 80% seen just once and 16% held by the top ten. The sample consisted of PBMCs. Receptors were obtained from a man in his 60s in good health and CMV-seropositive.

The chain recombines TRBV6-6 with TRBJ1-1, with TRBD1 matching over 8 bases. The CDR3 is made up of 13 amino acids. Germline values: CDR1 MNHNY, CDR2 SVGAGI (reference sequence). V shed 5 bases and J 4 bases; nucleotides not matched to a gene: 3. CDR3 in DNA: TGTGCCAGCAGTGGACAGGGAGTCACTGAAGCTTTCTTT. It codes for CASSGQGVTEAFF.

This clone was seen a handful of times. The chain carries TRBV9 and TRBJ1-5; D unresolved. V dropped 4 bases and J dropped 7 bases, with 12 bases sitting between them. In germline, CDR1 is SGDLS, CDR2 YYNGEE. This CDR3 has 13 amino acids. Here the CDR3 reads CASSQSGSQPQHF. The CDR3 DNA follows: TGTGCCAGCAGCCAGTCTGGGAGCCAGCCCCAGCATTTT.

The V and J genes are TRBV11-2 and TRBJ1-1; maybe TRBD1 (6 bases). V lost 3 bases, J lost 0 bases, and 8 bases lay in between. CDR1 SGHAT and CDR2 FQNNGV come from the germline V gene. The CDR3 runs to 14 residues. CDR3 amino acids: CASSFEGVNTEAFF. CDR3 bases: TGTGCCAGCAGCTTTGAGGGGGTGAACACTGAAGCTTTCTTT.

This sequence joins TRBV5-1 and TRBJ2-5; TRBD1 might be the D (5 bases). The CDR3 length is 14 residues. Between the trimmed V and J ends, which lost 3 bases and 2 bases, there was a span of 11 bases. Germline V CDR1 and CDR2: SGHRS, YFSETQ. CDR3 protein: CASSYPDRQETQYF. CDR3 coding DNA: TGCGCCAGCAGCTACCCCGACAGACAAGAGACCCAGTACTTC.

This sequence joins TRBV18 and TRBJ2-5; 9 bases match TRBD1. J was trimmed by 4 bases and V by 3 bases; bases with no gene match: 12. The CDR3 runs 17 residues. CDR1 and CDR2 (germline): KGHSH, LQKENI. The DNA of the CDR3 is TGTGCCAGCTCACCCTCACCCGGACAGGGGCGGCGAGAGACCCAGTACTTC. As protein: CASSPSPGQGRRETQYF.

The gene calls are TRBV12-5 and TRBJ2-2, with a tentative D call TRBD1 (6 bases). Trimming pared 2 bases from V and 0 bases from J, leaving 13 bases between. The CDR3 runs to 17 residues. Looked up from germline, CDR1 is LGHNT and CDR2 is FRNRAP. CDR3 sequence reads: CASGLNRAIANTGELFF. The DNA for the CDR3 is TGTGCTAGTGGTTTGAACAGGGCGATCGCGAACACCGGGGAGCTGTTTTTT.

The chain combines TRBV6-1 with TRBJ1-6; D is perhaps TRBD1 (6 bases). Germline V gives CDR1 MNHNS, CDR2 SASEGT. The CDR3 sequence is 14 residues long. Trimming left V 6 bases short and J 6 bases short, with 12 bases between. The CDR3 protein is CASSAWTANSPLHF. CDR3 nucleotide sequence: TGTGCCAGCAGCGCCTGGACAGCTAATTCACCCCTCCACTTT.

V gene TRBV30 combines with J gene TRBJ1-6; 11 nucleotides align to TRBD1. The CDR3 runs 13 residues. With V trimmed by 4 bases and J by 10 bases, 3 bases remained unmatched. Germline CDR1 GTSNPN, CDR2 SVGIG (reference sequence). CDR3 sequence reads: CAWTGQGVSPLHF. The CDR3 nucleotides are TGTGCCTGGACGGGACAGGGGGTCTCACCCCTCCACTTT.

The chain has TRBV28 and TRBJ1-4, with D unclear. The germline CDR1 and CDR2 sequences are MDHEN and SYDVKM. This CDR3 has 13 residues. Trimming took off 3 bases at V and 7 bases at J, with 9 bases between the two ends. The CDR3 loop reads CASSFRRGEKLFF. Here the CDR3 DNA reads TGTGCCAGCAGTTTTCGACGAGGTGAAAAACTGTTTTTT. Based on the CDR3 plus reference TRBV28 and TRBJ1-4, the full variable domain is DVKVTQSSRYLVKRTGEKVFLECVQDMDHENMFWYRQDPGLGLRLIYFSYDVKMKEKGDIPEGYSVSREKKERFSLILESASTNQTSMYLCASSFRRGEKLFFGSGTQLSVL.

This rearrangement joins TRBV10-3 to TRBJ2-7; 8 bases are shared with TRBD2. Trimming at V came to 2 bases and at J to 6 bases, leaving 12 bases not matched to a gene. Germline CDR1 is ENHRY and CDR2 is SYGVKD. This CDR3 has 16 amino acids. CDR3 sequence (DNA): TGTGCCATCAGTGAGCGGGAGGGAGGGGCATCGGGCGAGCAGTACTTC. As protein: CAISEREGGASGEQYF.

This clone was seen only once. This chain connects TRBV30 to TRBJ1-2, with D possibly being TRBD1 (6 bases). This CDR3 has 12 amino acids. V was clipped by 3 bases and J by 2 bases, with 7 bases between them. Germline V CDR1 and CDR2: GTSNPN, SVGIG (reference sequence). The CDR3 loop is CAWSTGNYGYTF. In nucleotides, the CDR3 is TGTGCCTGGAGCACAGGGAACTATGGCTACACCTTC.

The chain uses TRBV7-6 and TRBJ2-3; 11 nucleotides agree with TRBD2. V lost 4 bases and J lost 3; bases outside the gene matches: 9. This CDR3 has 17 residues. Germline loops: CDR1 SGHVS, CDR2 FNYEAQ. Written as DNA, the CDR3 is TGTGCCAGCAGCTCCCGGGTAGCGGGGGGGTTTACAGATACGCAGTATTTT. It yields the protein CASSSRVAGGFTDTQYF.

This clone is a singleton in its sample. The J gene is TRBJ1-5, the V gene TRBV7-2; D perhaps matches TRBD1 (6 bases). CDR1 and CDR2 from the germline V gene are SGHTA and FQGNSA. With 5 bases removed from V and 4 bases from J, the gap between germline ends came to 15 bases. This CDR3 region has 15 residues. CDR3 sequence (DNA): TGTGCCAGCAGCACCTGGGACATTGGTAATCAGCCCCAGCATTTT. As protein: CASSTWDIGNQPQHF.

The V call is TRBV5-4, the J call TRBJ1-1; D unclear. Trimming took 0 bases from V and 8 from J, leaving 8 bases between them. The CDR3 consists of 12 residues. Looked up from germline, CDR1 is SGHNT and CDR2 is YYREEE (reference sequence). This CDR3 reads CASSLAGGEAFF. CDR3 DNA: TGTGCCAGCAGCTTGGCCGGCGGAGAAGCTTTCTTT.

This clone was counted a few times. The chain couples TRBV5-4 to TRBJ1-1; 7 bases match TRBD1. This CDR3 is 14 amino acids long. V was clipped by 3 bases and J by 4 bases; unmatched bases: 6. Germline V gene lookup returns CDR1 SGHNT and CDR2 YYREEE (reference sequence). CDR3 region: CASSSDRVSTEAFF. The CDR3, as DNA: TGTGCCAGCAGCTCAGACAGGGTGAGCACTGAAGCTTTCTTT.

The chain recombines TRBV11-1 with TRBJ1-2; 10 positions agree with TRBD1. Germline V gene sequence: CDR1 SGHAT, CDR2 FQDESV (reference sequence). The CDR3 covers 15 residues. Losses at the gene ends were 5 bases for V and 4 bases for J; bases not matched to a gene: 7. This CDR3 is CASSTRQGAGYGYTF. The CDR3 DNA reads as TGTGCCAGCAGCACCCGACAGGGGGCTGGCTATGGCTACACCTTC.

The rearrangement uses TRBV11-2 and TRBJ2-7, with a weak D call TRBD1 (6 bases). CDR3 length: 16 amino acids. Trimming cost V 1 base and J 0 bases, with 13 bases left between them. CDR1 and CDR2 (germline): SGHAT, FQNNGV. CDR3 sequence: CASSLGSGHLSYEQYF. The CDR3 nucleotides read TGTGCCAGCAGCTTAGGTTCGGGACACCTCTCCTACGAGCAGTACTTC. Filled out from reference TRBV11-2 and TRBJ2-7, the complete variable domain reads EAGVAQSPRYKIIEKRQSVAFWCNPISGHATLYWYQQILGQGPKLLIQFQNNGVVDDSQLPKDRFSAERLKGVDSTLKIQPAKLEDSAVYLCASSLGSGHLSYEQYFGPGTRLTVT.

This chain links TRBV11-2 with TRBJ2-1, with D perhaps TRBD2 (6 bases). The ends were cut back, 2 bases at V and 7 bases at J, with 12 bases in the middle. The CDR3 has 14 amino acids. Germline CDR1 and CDR2: SGHAT and FQNNGV. The CDR3 spells CASSLTRGVNEQFF. In DNA form, the CDR3 reads TGTGCCAGCAGCTTAACTCGCGGGGTGAATGAGCAGTTCTTC. The complete variable domain, with remaining parts taken from reference TRBV11-2 and TRBJ2-1, reads EAGVAQSPRYKIIEKRQSVAFWCNPISGHATLYWYQQILGQGPKLLIQFQNNGVVDDSQLPKDRFSAERLKGVDSTLKIQPAKLEDSAVYLCASSLTRGVNEQFFGPGTRLTVL.

The rearrangement uses TRBV14 and TRBJ1-1; 8 bases agree with TRBD1. The junction had 10 bases not matched to a gene; V was cut back by 5 bases and J by 5 bases. This CDR3 comprises 15 residues. The V gene's germline CDR1 is SGHDN and CDR2 FVKESK. CDR3 sequence: CASSTLTGARTEAFF. As DNA, the CDR3 is TGTGCCAGCAGCACCTTGACAGGGGCGAGGACTGAAGCTTTCTTT.

The chain recombines TRBV6-5 with TRBJ2-5; D is unresolved. The DNA end is a closer match to TRBJ2-7, so the J assignment may be wrong. The CDR3 is 12 amino acids. Germline V lookup: CDR1 MNHEY, CDR2 SVGAGI. The CDR3 sequence: CASRASTHEQYF. DNA for the CDR3: TGTGCCAGCAGAGCATCCACCCACGAGCAGTACTTC.

V usage is TRBV19 and J usage is TRBJ1-1, with 7 bases lining up with TRBD1. Germline V CDR1 and CDR2: LNHDA, SQIVND (reference sequence). V was pared by 6 bases and J by 3 bases, with 10 bases of the junction left unmatched. There are 15 residues in the CDR3. The CDR3 sequence: CASSLVRRGHTEAFF. In DNA form, the CDR3 reads TGTGCCAGTAGCCTGGTTCGGAGGGGGCACACTGAAGCTTTCTTT.

This clone has just a few counts. Other DNA sequences in the same sample also yield this CDR3. V is TRBV9 and J is TRBJ2-7; D not certain. Trimming stripped 0 bases from V and 3 bases from J, with 7 bases between. The CDR3 extends over 13 amino acids. CDR1 is SGDLS and CDR2 is YYNGEE in the germline V gene. The CDR3 DNA follows: TGTGCCAGCAGCGTAGGGCCTAGCTACGAGCAGTACTTC. Translating gives CASSVGPSYEQYF.

The gene calls are TRBV6-6 and TRBJ1-3, with a weak D call TRBD1 (6 bases). Germline V gene sequence: CDR1 MNHNY, CDR2 SVGAGI (reference sequence). The V gene lost 5 bases and the J gene lost 4 bases, with 18 bases spanning the gap. The CDR3 is made up of 16 amino acids. Here the CDR3 reads CASSPPGGGGGNTIYF. The DNA for the CDR3 is TGTGCCAGCAGTCCCCCGGGGGGGGGCGGGGGAAACACCATATATTTT.

This chain links TRBV7-6 with TRBJ1-1; D might be TRBD1 (5 bases). This CDR3 has 14 residues. The V gene lost 5 bases and the J gene lost 4 bases, with 14 bases spanning the gap. Germline V gene data show CDR1 as SGHVS and CDR2 as FNYEAQ. The DNA of the CDR3 is TGTGCCAGCAGCGTCTACGGGGGGGGCACTGAAGCTTTCTTT. Its translation: CASSVYGGGTEAFF.

CDR3 loop: CASSVGGTAQETQYF. The DNA of the CDR3 is TGTGCCAGCAGCGTAGGTGGGACAGCACAAGAGACCCAGTACTTC. J is TRBJ2-5 and V is TRBV9; TRBD1 matches at 7 bases. Germline CDR1 reads SGDLS; CDR2 reads YYNGEE. Trimming took 0 bases from V and 2 from J; bases not matched to a gene: 4. The CDR3 is made up of 15 amino acids.

The genes are TRBV5-1 and TRBJ1-1, with 8 bases matching TRBD1. The V and J ends lost 4 bases and 0 bases, in that order; junction bases with no gene match: 5. There are 15 residues in the CDR3. Germline V lookup: CDR1 SGHRS, CDR2 YFSETQ. The CDR3 nucleotides read TGCGCCAGCAGCCCACCGGGACAGGTGAACACTGAAGCTTTCTTT. It yields the protein CASSPPGQVNTEAFF.

The V gene is TRBV5-8, the J gene TRBJ2-6, with D maybe TRBD1 (5 bases). Looked up from germline, CDR1 is SGHTS and CDR2 is YDEGEE. Trimming stripped 3 bases from V and 2 bases from J, with 9 bases between. CDR3 length: 15 amino acids. The CDR3: CASSSQAAGANVLTF. The CDR3 bases are TGTGCCAGCAGCTCACAGGCTGCTGGGGCCAACGTCCTGACTTTC.